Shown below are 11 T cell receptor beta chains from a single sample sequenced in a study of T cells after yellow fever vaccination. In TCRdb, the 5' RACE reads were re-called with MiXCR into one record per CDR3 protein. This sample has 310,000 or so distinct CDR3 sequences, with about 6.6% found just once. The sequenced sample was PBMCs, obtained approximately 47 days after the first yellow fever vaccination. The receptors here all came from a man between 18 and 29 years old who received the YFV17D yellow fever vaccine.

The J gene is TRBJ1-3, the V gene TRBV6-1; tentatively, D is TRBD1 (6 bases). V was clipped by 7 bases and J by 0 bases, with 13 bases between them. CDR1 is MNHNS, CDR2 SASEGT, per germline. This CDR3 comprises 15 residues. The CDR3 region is CASTPTGTSGNTIYF. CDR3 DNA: TGTGCCAGCACCCCAACAGGGACCTCTGGAAACACCATATATTTT.

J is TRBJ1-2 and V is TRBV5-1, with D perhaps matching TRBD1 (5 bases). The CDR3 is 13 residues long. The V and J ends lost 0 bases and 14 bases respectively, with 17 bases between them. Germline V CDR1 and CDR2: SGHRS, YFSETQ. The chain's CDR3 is CASSLAAGTQETF. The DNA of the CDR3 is TGCGCCAGCAGCTTGGCCGCCGGGACGCAGGAGACCTTC.

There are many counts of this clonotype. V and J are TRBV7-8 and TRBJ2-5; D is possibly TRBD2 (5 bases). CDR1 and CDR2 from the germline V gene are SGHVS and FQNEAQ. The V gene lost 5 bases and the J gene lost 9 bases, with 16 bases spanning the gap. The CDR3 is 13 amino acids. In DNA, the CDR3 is TGTGCCAGCAGCCCACTAGGGCCCGGGGCCCAGTACTTC. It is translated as CASSPLGPGAQYF. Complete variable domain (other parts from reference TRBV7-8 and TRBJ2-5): GAGVSQSPRYKVAKRGQDVALRCDPISGHVSLFWYQQALGQGPEFLTYFQNEAQLDKSGLPSDRFFAERPEGSVSTLKIQRTQQEDSAVYLCASSPLGPGAQYFGPGTRLLVL.

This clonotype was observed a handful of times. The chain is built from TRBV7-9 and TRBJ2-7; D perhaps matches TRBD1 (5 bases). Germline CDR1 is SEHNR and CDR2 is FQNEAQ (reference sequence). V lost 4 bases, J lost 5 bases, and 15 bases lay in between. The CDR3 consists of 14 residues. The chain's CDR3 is CASSSGQGRDEQYF. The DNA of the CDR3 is TGTGCCAGCAGCTCCGGGCAGGGTCGGGACGAGCAGTACTTC.

CDR3 in amino acids: CASHELKFGRETQYF. The DNA of the CDR3 is TGTGCCAGCCATGAATTGAAGTTCGGTCGAGAGACCCAGTACTTC. The rearrangement uses TRBV28 and TRBJ2-5; D not resolved. Trimming pared 8 bases from V and 4 bases from J, leaving 20 bases between. Germline V gene sequence: CDR1 MDHEN, CDR2 SYDVKM. This CDR3 is built from 15 residues.

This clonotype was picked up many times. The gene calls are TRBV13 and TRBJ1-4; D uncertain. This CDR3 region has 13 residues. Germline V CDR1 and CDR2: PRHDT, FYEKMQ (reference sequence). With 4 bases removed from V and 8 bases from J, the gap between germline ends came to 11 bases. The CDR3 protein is CASSSTVGEKLFF. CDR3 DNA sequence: TGTGCCAGCAGCTCCACTGTTGGGGAAAAACTGTTTTTT. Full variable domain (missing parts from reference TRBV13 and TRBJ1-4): AAGVIQSPRHLIKEKRETATLKCYPIPRHDTVYWYQQGPGQDPQFLISFYEKMQSDKGSIPDRFSAQQFSDYHSELNMSSLELGDSALYFCASSSTVGEKLFFGSGTQLSVL.

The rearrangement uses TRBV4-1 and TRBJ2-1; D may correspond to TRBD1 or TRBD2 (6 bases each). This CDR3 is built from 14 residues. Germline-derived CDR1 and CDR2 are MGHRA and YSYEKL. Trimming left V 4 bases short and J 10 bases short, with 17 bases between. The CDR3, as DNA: TGCGCCAGCAGCCTGGGGCCGTCCGGGGGCGAGCAGTTCTTC. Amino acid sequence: CASSLGPSGGEQFF.

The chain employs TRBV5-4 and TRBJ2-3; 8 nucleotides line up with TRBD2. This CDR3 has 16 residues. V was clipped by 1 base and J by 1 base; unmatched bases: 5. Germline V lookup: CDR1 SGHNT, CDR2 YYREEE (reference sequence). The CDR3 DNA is TGTGCCAGCAGCTTGCCGGCGCGGGGGGGCACAGATACGCAGTATTTT. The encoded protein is CASSLPARGGTDTQYF.

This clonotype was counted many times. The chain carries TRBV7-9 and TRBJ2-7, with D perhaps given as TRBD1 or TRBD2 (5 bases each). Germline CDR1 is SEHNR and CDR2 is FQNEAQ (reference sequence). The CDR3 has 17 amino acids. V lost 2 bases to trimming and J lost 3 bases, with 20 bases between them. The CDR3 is CASSLSSFPGRIYEQYF. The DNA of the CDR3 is TGTGCCAGCAGCTTAAGTTCCTTCCCGGGACGGATCTACGAGCAGTACTTC.

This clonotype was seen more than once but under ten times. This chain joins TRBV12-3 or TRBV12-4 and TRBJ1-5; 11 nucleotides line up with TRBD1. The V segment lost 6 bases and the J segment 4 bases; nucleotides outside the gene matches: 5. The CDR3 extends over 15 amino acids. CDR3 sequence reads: CASRRTGGANQPQHF. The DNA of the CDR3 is TGTGCCAGCAGGAGGACAGGGGGCGCGAATCAGCCCCAGCATTTT.

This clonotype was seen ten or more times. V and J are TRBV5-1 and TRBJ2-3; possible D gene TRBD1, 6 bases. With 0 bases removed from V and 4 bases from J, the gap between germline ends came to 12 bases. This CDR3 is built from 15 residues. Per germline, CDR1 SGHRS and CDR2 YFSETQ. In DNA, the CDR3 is TGCGCCAGCAGCTTGGAGGGACAACACGCAGATACGCAGTATTTT. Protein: CASSLEGQHADTQYF.